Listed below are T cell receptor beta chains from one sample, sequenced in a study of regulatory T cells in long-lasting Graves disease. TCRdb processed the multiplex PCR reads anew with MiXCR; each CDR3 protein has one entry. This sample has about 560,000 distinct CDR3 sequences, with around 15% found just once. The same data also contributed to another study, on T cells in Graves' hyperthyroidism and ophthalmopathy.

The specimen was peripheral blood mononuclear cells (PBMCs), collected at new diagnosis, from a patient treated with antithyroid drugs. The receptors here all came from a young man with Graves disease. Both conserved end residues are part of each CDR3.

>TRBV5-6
CASSFWRGGNTEAFF
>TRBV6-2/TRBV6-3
CASSWQGTDTQYF
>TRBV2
CASSGTSEKNTGELFF
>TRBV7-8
CASSLRDRANYGYTF
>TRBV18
CASSPGQTSTEAFF
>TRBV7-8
CASSRIAGVGQETQYF
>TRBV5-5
CASSLGGGQAEQYF
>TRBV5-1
CASSSSSSYEQYF
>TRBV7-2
CASSSLAGGRGTGELFF
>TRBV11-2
CTSSVTSGLGYEQYF
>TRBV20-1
CSAPSGAANTEAFF
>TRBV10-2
CASSSTGEWTEAFF
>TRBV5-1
CASSPGQSAMAFF
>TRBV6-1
CASREGWYYEQYF
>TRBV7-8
CASSLPSGGYNEQFF
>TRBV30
CAWNQGQETQYF
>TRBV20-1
CSARTVGDSPLHF
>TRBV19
CASSIVGGAYEQYF
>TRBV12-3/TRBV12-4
CASSSGTSGFSSYEQYF
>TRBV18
CASSPTPYRGRHNEQFF
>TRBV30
CAWIGQPNSPLHF
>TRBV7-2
CASSPREYSLNQPQHF
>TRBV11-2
CASSPGTSRAYTQYF
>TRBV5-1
CASSQAGVNEQYF
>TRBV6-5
CASSYSMGPGSNEQFF
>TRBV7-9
CASSPPDGGDNEKLFF
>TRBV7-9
CASSLLTGF
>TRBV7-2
CASSWAESSYNSPLHF
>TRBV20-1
CSANKKTGELLF
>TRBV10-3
CAISEGQGRGEQYF